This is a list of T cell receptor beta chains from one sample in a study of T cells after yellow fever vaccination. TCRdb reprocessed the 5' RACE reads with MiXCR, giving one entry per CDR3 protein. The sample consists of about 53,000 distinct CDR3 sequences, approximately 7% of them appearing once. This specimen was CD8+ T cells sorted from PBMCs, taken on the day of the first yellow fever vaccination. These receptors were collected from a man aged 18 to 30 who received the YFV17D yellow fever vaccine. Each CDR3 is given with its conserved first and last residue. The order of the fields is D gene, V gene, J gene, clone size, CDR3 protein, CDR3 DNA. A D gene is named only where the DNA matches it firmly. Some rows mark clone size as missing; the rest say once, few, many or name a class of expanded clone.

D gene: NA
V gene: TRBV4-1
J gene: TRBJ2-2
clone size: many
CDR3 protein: CASSQDVGEFAYTGELFF
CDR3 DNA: TGCGCCAGCAGCCAAGACGTGGGAGAATTCGCGTACACCGGGGAGCTGTTTTTT

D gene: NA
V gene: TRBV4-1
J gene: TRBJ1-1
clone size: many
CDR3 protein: CASSRARVTNTEAFF
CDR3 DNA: TGCGCCAGCAGCCGGGCCAGGGTCACAAACACTGAAGCTTTCTTT

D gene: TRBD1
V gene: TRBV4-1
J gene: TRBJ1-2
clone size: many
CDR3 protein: CASSQRDSSFTDGYTF
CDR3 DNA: TGCGCCAGCAGCCAACGGGACAGCTCTTTTACCGATGGCTACACCTTC

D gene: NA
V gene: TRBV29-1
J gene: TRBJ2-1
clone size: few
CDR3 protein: CSVDTEYNEQFF
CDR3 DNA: TGCAGCGTTGACACCGAATACAATGAGCAGTTCTTC

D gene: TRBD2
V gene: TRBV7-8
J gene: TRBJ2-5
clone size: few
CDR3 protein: CASSLGISRGEETQYF
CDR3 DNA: TGTGCCAGCAGCTTAGGGATCTCGCGGGGGGAAGAGACCCAGTACTTC

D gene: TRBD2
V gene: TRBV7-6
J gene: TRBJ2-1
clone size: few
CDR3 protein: CASSFRTGTSGVNEQFF
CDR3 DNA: TGTGCCAGCAGTTTCAGAACCGGGACTAGCGGGGTAAATGAGCAGTTCTTC

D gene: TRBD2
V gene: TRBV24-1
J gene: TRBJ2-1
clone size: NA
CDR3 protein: CATSDFLGADSGGPFNEQFF
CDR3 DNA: TGTGCCACCAGTGATTTCTTGGGAGCCGATAGCGGGGGACCATTTAATGAGCAGTTCTTC

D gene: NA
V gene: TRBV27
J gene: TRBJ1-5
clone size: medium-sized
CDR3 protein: CASSPTGFSNQPQHF
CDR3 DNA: TGTGCCAGCAGCCCAACAGGGTTTAGCAATCAGCCCCAGCATTTT

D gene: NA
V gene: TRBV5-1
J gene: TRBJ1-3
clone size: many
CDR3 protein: CASSLFGWRNTIYF
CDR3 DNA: TGCGCCAGCAGCTTATTCGGTTGGAGAAACACCATATATTTT

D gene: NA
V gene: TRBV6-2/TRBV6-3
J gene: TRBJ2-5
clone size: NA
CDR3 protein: CASSYSRVGTHYF
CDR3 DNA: TGTGCCAGCAGTTACTCCCGGGTTGGGACCCACTACTTC

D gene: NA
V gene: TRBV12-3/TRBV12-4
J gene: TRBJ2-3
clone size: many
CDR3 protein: CASSPTRDPPDTQYF
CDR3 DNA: TGTGCCAGCAGTCCGACACGAGACCCCCCAGATACGCAGTATTTT

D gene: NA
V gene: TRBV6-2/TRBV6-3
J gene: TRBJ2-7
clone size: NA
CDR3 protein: CASCREPFYEQYF
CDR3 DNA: TGTGCCAGCTGCAGGGAGCCCTTTTACGAGCAGTACTTC

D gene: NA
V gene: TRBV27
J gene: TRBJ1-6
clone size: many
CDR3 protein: CASSLQIPPWPLHF
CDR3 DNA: TGTGCCAGCAGTTTACAGATACCCCCTTGGCCCCTCCACTTT

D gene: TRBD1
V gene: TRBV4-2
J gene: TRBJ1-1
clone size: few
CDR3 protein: CASSQVGTRLGEQGANTEAFF
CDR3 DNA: TGTGCCAGCAGCCAAGTAGGGACAAGGTTAGGCGAACAGGGGGCGAACACTGAAGCTTTCTTT

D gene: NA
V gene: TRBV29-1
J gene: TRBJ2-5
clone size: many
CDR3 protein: CSVERGRGGPETQYF
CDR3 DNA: TGCAGCGTCGAGAGGGGGAGGGGGGGACCAGAGACCCAGTACTTC

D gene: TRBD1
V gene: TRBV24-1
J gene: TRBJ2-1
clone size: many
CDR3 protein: CATRTGGNYNEQFF
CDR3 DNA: TGTGCCACCAGGACAGGGGGTAACTACAATGAGCAGTTCTTC

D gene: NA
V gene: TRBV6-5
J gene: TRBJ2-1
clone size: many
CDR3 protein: CASSYVTTRHEQFF
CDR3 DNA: TGTGCCAGCAGTTATGTGACAACGCGGCATGAGCAGTTCTTC

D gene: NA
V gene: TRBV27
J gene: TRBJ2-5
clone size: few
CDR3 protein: CASIGPQETQYF
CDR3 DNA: TGTGCCAGCATTGGCCCCCAAGAGACCCAGTACTTC

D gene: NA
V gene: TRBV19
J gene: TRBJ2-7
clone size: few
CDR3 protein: CASSAQGFEQYF
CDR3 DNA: TGTGCCAGTAGTGCGCAGGGCTTCGAGCAGTACTTC

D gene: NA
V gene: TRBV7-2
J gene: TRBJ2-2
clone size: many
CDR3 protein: CASSLLDSSFGELFF
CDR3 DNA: TGTGCCAGCAGCTTATTGGACTCGTCCTTCGGGGAGCTGTTTTTT

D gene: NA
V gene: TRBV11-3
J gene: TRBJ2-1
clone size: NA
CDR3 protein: CASSLVLGGGPRVGEQFF
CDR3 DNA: TGTGCCAGCAGCTTAGTGTTGGGAGGGGGGCCTCGGGTTGGTGAGCAGTTCTTC

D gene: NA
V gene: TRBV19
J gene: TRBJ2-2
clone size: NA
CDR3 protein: CASEGGSDGELFF
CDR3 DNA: TGTGCCAGTGAAGGGGGGTCGGACGGGGAGCTGTTTTTT

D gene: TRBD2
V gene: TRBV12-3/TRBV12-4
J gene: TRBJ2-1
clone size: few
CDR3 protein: CASSKAGLAGGDEQFF
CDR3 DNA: TGTGCCAGCTCCAAAGCTGGACTAGCGGGGGGAGATGAGCAGTTCTTC

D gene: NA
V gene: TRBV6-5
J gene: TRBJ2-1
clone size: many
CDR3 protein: CASSYSVTYNEQFF
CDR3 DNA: TGTGCCAGCAGTTATAGTGTCACCTACAATGAGCAGTTCTTC

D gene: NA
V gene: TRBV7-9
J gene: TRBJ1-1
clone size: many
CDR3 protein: CASSRGPTQENTEAFF
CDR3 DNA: TGTGCCAGCAGCCGAGGTCCCACACAGGAAAACACTGAAGCTTTCTTT

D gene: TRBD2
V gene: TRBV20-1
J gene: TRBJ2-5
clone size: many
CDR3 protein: CSARVGRVTETQYF
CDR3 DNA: TGCAGTGCTAGAGTTGGGAGGGTCACAGAGACCCAGTACTTC

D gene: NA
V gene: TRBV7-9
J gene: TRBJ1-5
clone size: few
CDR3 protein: CASSSRSQPQHF
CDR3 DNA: TGTGCCAGCAGCTCCAGGAGTCAGCCCCAGCATTTT

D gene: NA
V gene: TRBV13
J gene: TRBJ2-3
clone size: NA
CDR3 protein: CASSPDVQATQYF
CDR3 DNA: TGTGCCAGCAGCCCAGATGTTCAGGCTACGCAGTATTTT

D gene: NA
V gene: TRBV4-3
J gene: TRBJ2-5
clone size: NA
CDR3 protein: CASSQVEPSGTQYF
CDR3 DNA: TGCGCCAGCAGCCAAGTCGAACCGTCCGGGACCCAGTACTTC

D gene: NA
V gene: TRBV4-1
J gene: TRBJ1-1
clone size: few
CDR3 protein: CASSQEAGVVNTEAFF
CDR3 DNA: TGCGCCAGCAGCCAAGAGGCAGGGGTGGTGAACACTGAAGCTTTCTTT

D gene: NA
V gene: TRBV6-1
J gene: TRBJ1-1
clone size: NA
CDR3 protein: CASMRTGPNGEAFF
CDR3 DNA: TGTGCCAGCATGAGGACGGGCCCGAACGGTGAAGCTTTCTTT

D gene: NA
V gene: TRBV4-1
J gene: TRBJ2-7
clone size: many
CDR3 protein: CASSQGTGTSYEQYF
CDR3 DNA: TGCGCCAGCAGCCAAGGCACCGGGACCTCCTACGAGCAGTACTTC

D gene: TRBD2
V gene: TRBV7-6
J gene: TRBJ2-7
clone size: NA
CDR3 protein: CASSKTSDPNSYEQYF
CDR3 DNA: TGTGCCAGCAGCAAAACTAGCGACCCCAACTCCTACGAGCAGTACTTC

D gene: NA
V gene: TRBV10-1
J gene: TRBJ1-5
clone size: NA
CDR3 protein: CASPSDDHIRATKENQPQHF
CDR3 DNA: TGCGCCAGCCCCAGCGACGACCATATCCGGGCCACGAAGGAGAATCAGCCCCAGCATTTT

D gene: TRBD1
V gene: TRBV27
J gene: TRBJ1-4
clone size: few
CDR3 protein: CASSRSTGVEKLFF
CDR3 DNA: TGTGCCAGCAGCCGATCGACAGGGGTCGAAAAACTGTTTTTT

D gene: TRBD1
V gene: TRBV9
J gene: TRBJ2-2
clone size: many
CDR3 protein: CASSARQGNGELFF
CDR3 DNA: TGTGCCAGCAGCGCAAGACAGGGTAATGGGGAGCTGTTTTTT

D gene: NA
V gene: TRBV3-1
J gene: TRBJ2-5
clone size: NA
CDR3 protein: CASSQGASVALGETQYF
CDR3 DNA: TGTGCCAGCAGCCAAGGGGCTTCGGTAGCCCTAGGAGAGACCCAGTACTTC

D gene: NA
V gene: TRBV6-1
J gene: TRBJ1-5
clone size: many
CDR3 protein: CASSDRHRGVGNQPQHF
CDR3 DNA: TGTGCCAGCAGTGACAGACACCGGGGGGTGGGCAATCAGCCCCAGCATTTT

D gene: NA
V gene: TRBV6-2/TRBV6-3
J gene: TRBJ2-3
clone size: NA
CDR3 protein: CASTMDTDTQYF
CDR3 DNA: TGTGCCAGCACGATGGACACAGATACGCAGTATTTT

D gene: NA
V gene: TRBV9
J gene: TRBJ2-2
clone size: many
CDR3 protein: CASSGDDVQGGELFF
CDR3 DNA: TGTGCCAGCAGCGGGGACGACGTACAAGGCGGGGAGCTGTTTTTT

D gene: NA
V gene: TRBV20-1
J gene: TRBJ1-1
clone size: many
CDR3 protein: CSARDLGTEGIAEAFF
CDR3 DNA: TGCAGTGCTAGAGATCTAGGCACAGAAGGAATCGCTGAAGCTTTCTTT

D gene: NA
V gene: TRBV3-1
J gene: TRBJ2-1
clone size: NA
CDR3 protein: CASSHHPPDSGKKGYNEQFF
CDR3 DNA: TGTGCCAGCAGCCACCACCCTCCGGACAGTGGAAAAAAGGGCTACAATGAGCAGTTCTTC

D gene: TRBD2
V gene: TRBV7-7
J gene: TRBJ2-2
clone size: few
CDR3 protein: CASSSGLAGVTGELFF
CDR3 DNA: TGTGCTAGCAGCTCGGGACTAGCGGGAGTCACCGGGGAGCTGTTTTTT

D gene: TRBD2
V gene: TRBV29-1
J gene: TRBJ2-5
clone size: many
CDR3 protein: CSGGGSQETQYF
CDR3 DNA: TGCAGCGGGGGGGGGTCACAAGAGACCCAGTACTTC

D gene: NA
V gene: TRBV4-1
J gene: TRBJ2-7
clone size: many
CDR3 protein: CASSQRANSYEQYF
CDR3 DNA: TGCGCCAGCAGCCAACGAGCCAATTCCTACGAGCAGTACTTC